The 2 T cell receptor beta chains below come from one sample, sequenced in a study of shared clonotypes between healthy human individuals. Clones were sequenced by immunoSEQ multiplex PCR, and TCRdb holds only the in-frame ones, with some missing. The sample holds approximately 1.4 million clones, 95% to 99% seen once. Sequencing input: naive CD4+ T cells sorted from blood. Subset indicated: CD45RA+ positively selected. The receptors were gathered from a man under 40 in good health.

This sequence joins TRBV9 and TRBJ2-3; possible D gene TRBD2, 6 bases. CDR3 length: 16 residues. CDR1 SGDLS and CDR2 YYNGEE come from the germline V gene. Trimming stripped 4 bases from V and 2 bases from J, with 17 bases between. CDR3 DNA: TGTGCCAGCAGCCCCCGGTGGCGGGAATCCACAGATACGCAGTATTTT. Its translation: CASSPRWRESTDTQYF.

The V gene is TRBV10-2, the J gene TRBJ2-7, with 12 bases lining up with TRBD2. Losses at the gene ends were 6 bases for V and 3 bases for J; bases not matched to a gene: 6. The germline V gene has CDR1 WSHSY and CDR2 SAAADI. The CDR3 is 15 residues long. The CDR3 sequence: CASSNRLAGDYEQYF. CDR3 nucleotide sequence: TGCGCCAGCAGCAATCGACTAGCGGGAGACTACGAGCAGTACTTC.